These T cell receptor beta chains were read from a single sample in a study of blood T cell repertoires in COVID-19. Profiling relied on immunoSEQ multiplex PCR, and the TCRdb table lists in-frame clones only, not all of them. Of some 82,000 clones listed, around four fifths were seen once; the top ten hold approximately 37%. Sequenced: peripheral blood. Source of these receptors: a man older than 75 with active or convalescent COVID-19. Both conserved end residues are part of each CDR3. The D gene is left open where the match is weak. The size field is filled for only some rows; it gives once, few, many or a size class.

V gene	J gene	clone size	D gene	CDR3 protein	CDR3 DNA
TRBV29-1	TRBJ2-1	once	TRBD2	CSAGVPGLAGGLYMGEQFF	TGCAGCGCTGGAGTCCCGGGACTAGCGGGAGGCCTCTATATGGGTGAGCAGTTCTTC
TRBV3-1/TRBV3-2	TRBJ2-1	NA	TRBD2	CASSRAGGANEQFF	TGTGCCAGCAGCCGAGCGGGGGGGGCCAATGAGCAGTTCTTC
TRBV4-1	TRBJ2-1	NA	NA	CASSQLHVRGPGDNEQFF	TGCGCCAGCAGCCAGCTCCATGTTAGAGGGCCTGGGGACAATGAGCAGTTCTTC
TRBV30	TRBJ2-7	NA	NA	CAWSGRNEQYF	TGTGCCTGGAGTGGCAGGAACGAGCAGTACTTC
TRBV30	TRBJ2-3	NA	TRBD1	CAWIKPGQSNTQYF	TGTGCCTGGATCAAGCCGGGACAGTCGAATACGCAGTATTTT
TRBV2	TRBJ1-5	NA	NA	CASRVHGGNQPQHF	TGTGCCAGCAGGGTGCATGGGGGGAATCAGCCCCAGCATTTT
TRBV5-4	TRBJ1-1	NA	NA	CASSFLQGRGEAFF	TGTGCCAGCAGCTTCTTACAAGGTCGGGGAGAAGCTTTCTTT
TRBV28	TRBJ1-1	NA	NA	CASTLSNTEAFF	TGTGCCAGCACCTTATCGAACACTGAAGCTTTCTTT
TRBV7-9	TRBJ2-7	few	NA	CASSLMGAVAYEQYF	TGTGCCAGCAGCTTAATGGGGGCCGTGGCCTACGAGCAGTACTTC
TRBV3-1/TRBV3-2	TRBJ2-3	NA	TRBD2	CASRRGLAGETQYF	TGTGCCAGCAGACGGGGACTAGCGGGCGAAACGCAGTATTTT
TRBV5-6	TRBJ1-3	once	TRBD1	CASSPQLHPDRGRGNTIYF	TGTGCCAGCAGCCCCCAGCTTCATCCGGACAGGGGGCGAGGAAACACCATATATTTT
TRBV25-1	TRBJ1-4	NA	NA	CASSEFRSSTEKLFF	TGTGCCAGCAGTGAATTCAGGTCTTCCACTGAAAAACTGTTTTTT
TRBV27	TRBJ2-2	NA	NA	CASNSGGLNTGELFF	TGTGCCAGCAATTCTGGAGGACTTAACACCGGGGAGCTGTTTTTT
TRBV19	TRBJ1-4	NA	NA	CASSRLIIGDEKLFF	TGTGCCAGTAGCCGATTAATCATAGGGGATGAAAAACTGTTTTTT
TRBV3-1/TRBV3-2	TRBJ2-7	NA	NA	CASSQDIATRRYEQYF	TGTGCCAGCAGCCAAGATATCGCCACTCGTCGCTACGAGCAGTACTTC
TRBV29-1	TRBJ2-3	NA	TRBD2	CSVNGLAGTDTQYF	TGCAGCGTTAATGGGCTAGCGGGGACAGATACGCAGTATTTT
TRBV2	TRBJ2-5	NA	NA	CASSEGLGGTQYF	TGTGCCAGCAGTGAGGGACTGGGGGGGACCCAGTACTTC
TRBV6-5	TRBJ1-1	NA	NA	CASSYRQMNTEAFF	TGTGCCAGCAGTTACAGACAGATGAACACTGAAGCTTTCTTT
TRBV19	TRBJ2-1	NA	TRBD2	CASSRTGGFDNEQFF	TGTGCCAGTAGTCGTACGGGAGGTTTTGACAATGAGCAGTTCTTC
TRBV19	TRBJ1-1	NA	NA	CASNLGDKNTEAFF	TGTGCCAGCAATTTAGGGGACAAGAACACTGAAGCTTTCTTT
TRBV4-1	TRBJ2-7	NA	TRBD1	CASSQETGGTYEQYF	TGCGCCAGCAGCCAAGAGACAGGGGGAACCTACGAGCAGTACTTC
TRBV5-4	TRBJ1-1	few	NA	CASSSGGLGTEAFF	TGTGCCAGCAGCTCTGGAGGGTTAGGCACTGAAGCTTTCTTT
TRBV7-2	TRBJ2-5	NA	TRBD2	CASSPSVAGGVETQYF	TGTGCCAGCAGCCCGTCGGTTGCGGGAGGGGTAGAGACCCAGTACTTC
TRBV3-1/TRBV3-2	TRBJ1-1	once	NA	CASSHGHLNTEAFF	TGTGCCAGCAGCCACGGACACCTAAACACTGAAGCTTTCTTT
TRBV19	TRBJ1-2	NA	NA	CASSIEVADYGYTF	TGTGCCAGTAGTATCGAGGTGGCAGACTATGGCTACACCTTC
TRBV5-3	TRBJ1-5	NA	NA	CARSLGCGGNQPQHF	TGTGCCAGAAGCTTGGGATGCGGTGGCAATCAGCCCCAGCATTTT
TRBV7-2	TRBJ2-5	NA	NA	CASRLGLYQETQYF	TGTGCCAGCAGGCTTGGACTGTACCAGGAGACCCAGTACTTC
TRBV10-2	TRBJ1-1	once	NA	CASSDQNTEAFF	TGCGCCAGCAGTGACCAGAACACTGAAGCTTTCTTT
TRBV5-8	TRBJ1-1	NA	TRBD1	CASSLEGTGLTEAFF	TGTGCCAGCAGCTTGGAAGGGACAGGGTTGACTGAAGCTTTCTTT
TRBV28	TRBJ2-2	NA	TRBD1	CASRRTGPTGELFF	TGTGCCAGCAGGAGGACAGGGCCGACCGGGGAGCTGTTTTTT
TRBV29-1	TRBJ2-7	once	TRBD1	CSVEDRGHEQYF	TGCAGCGTAGAGGACAGGGGGCACGAGCAGTACTTC
TRBV28	TRBJ1-6	NA	NA	CASSWGRGNSPLHF	TGTGCCAGCAGTTGGGGGCGAGGAAATTCACCCCTCCACTTT
TRBV19	TRBJ1-3	once	TRBD1	CASSTNRGPGNTIYF	TGTGCCAGTAGCACGAACAGGGGACCTGGAAACACCATATATTTT
TRBV29-1	TRBJ1-1	few	NA	CSVSLSDTEAFF	TGCAGCGTTTCCTTGAGCGACACTGAAGCTTTCTTT
TRBV5-1	TRBJ1-4	NA	TRBD1	CASSLPDRVGEKLFF	TGCGCCAGCAGCTTGCCGGACAGGGTTGGGGAAAAACTGTTTTTT
TRBV2	TRBJ2-7	few	TRBD1	CASTTGRGGSYEQYF	TGTGCCAGCACGACAGGGAGAGGGGGATCCTACGAGCAGTACTTC
TRBV2	TRBJ1-2	few	NA	CASSETANYGYTF	TGTGCCAGCAGTGAGACAGCTAACTATGGCTACACCTTC
TRBV7-6	TRBJ1-4	NA	NA	CASTLGVGAEKLFF	TGTGCCAGCACCTTAGGGGTAGGAGCTGAAAAACTGTTTTTT
TRBV11-2	TRBJ2-3	NA	NA	CASSLTPSPSTDTQYF	TGTGCCAGCAGCCTCACTCCTAGCCCTAGCACAGATACGCAGTATTTT
TRBV3-1/TRBV3-2	TRBJ1-4	NA	TRBD1	CASSLGQQNEKLFF	TGTGCCAGCAGCCTGGGACAGCAGAATGAAAAACTGTTTTTT
TRBV7-8	TRBJ2-2	few	TRBD1	CASSLQGFGTGELFF	TGTGCCAGCAGCCTACAGGGGTTTGGCACCGGGGAGCTGTTTTTT
TRBV6-5	TRBJ2-7	NA	TRBD1	CASTRDRGYEQYF	TGTGCCAGCACCCGGGACAGGGGCTACGAGCAGTACTTC
TRBV7-9	TRBJ2-1	NA	TRBD2	CASSASGGDEQFF	TGTGCCAGCAGCGCTAGCGGGGGGGATGAGCAGTTCTTC
TRBV24-1	TRBJ2-2	NA	NA	CATSDGPLEDTGELFF	TGTGCCACCAGTGATGGCCCCCTAGAGGACACCGGGGAGCTGTTTTTT
TRBV3-1/TRBV3-2	TRBJ2-7	NA	TRBD2	CASSQGRSGSEQYF	TGTGCCAGCAGCCAAGGGAGGAGCGGGAGCGAGCAGTACTTC
TRBV5-1	TRBJ2-7	once	NA	CASSSLRAASYEQYF	TGCGCCAGCAGCTCCCTGCGGGCCGCCTCCTACGAGCAGTACTTC
TRBV3-1/TRBV3-2	TRBJ1-1	NA	NA	CASSQGRGWNTEAFF	TGTGCCAGCAGCCAAGGGCGGGGATGGAACACTGAAGCTTTCTTT
TRBV6-2/TRBV6-3	TRBJ2-2	NA	TRBD2	CASSYPSGIVTGELFF	TGTGCCAGCAGTTACCCTAGCGGGATAGTCACCGGGGAGCTGTTTTTT
TRBV6-1	TRBJ2-1	NA	NA	CASSEKGSWNEQFF	TGTGCCAGCAGTGAAAAAGGGAGCTGGAATGAGCAGTTCTTC
TRBV5-1	TRBJ2-5	NA	TRBD1	CASSATGTAQETQYF	TGCGCCAGCAGCGCGACCGGGACAGCACAAGAGACCCAGTACTTC
TRBV6-5	TRBJ2-7	NA	TRBD1	CASSRTGASSYEQYF	TGTGCCAGCAGTAGGACAGGTGCTAGCTCCTACGAGCAGTACTTC
TRBV9	TRBJ2-7	NA	TRBD1	CGIQGVKYEQYF	TGTGGAATCCAGGGGGTGAAATACGAGCAGTACTTC